These T cell receptor beta chains were read from a single sample in a study of OX40 agonist ivuxolimab in advanced cancers. Produced via immunoSEQ multiplex PCR; TCRdb's table is partial and in-frame only. The sample includes about 50,000 clones, 90% to 95% of them seen just once. Sequences were derived from CD4+ or CD8+ T cells sorted from blood, sampled in a trial of the OX40 agonist ivuxolimab. Every receptor here comes from an adult with an advanced solid tumor such as melanoma, head and neck, liver or kidney cancer. Each CDR3 is given with its conserved first and last residue. D genes are given only for firm matches. Size values are once, few and many counts, or a class for expanded clones, and some rows have none.

j_call,clone_size,v_call,d_call,cdr3_nt,cdr3_aa
TRBJ2-1,.,TRBV4-1,TRBD2,TGCGCCAGCAGCCAAGGACTAGCGACCAGAATGTCGAATGAGCAGTTCTTC,CASSQGLATRMSNEQFF
TRBJ2-2,.,TRBV7-9,.,TGTGCCAGCAGCCCTGATTCTGGCACCGGGGAGCTGTTTTTT,CASSPDSGTGELFF
TRBJ2-1,.,TRBV7-3,TRBD2,TGTGCCAGCAGCTTATCGCTAGCGGGGAGCTCCTACAATGAGCAGTTCTTC,CASSLSLAGSSYNEQFF
TRBJ2-7,.,TRBV29-1,.,TGCAGCGTTGGGCACCACTACGAGCAGTACTTC,CSVGHHYEQYF
TRBJ1-2,.,TRBV27,TRBD1,TGTGCCAGCAGTCCCCTCCCCGGACAGGGGGATATTGACTATGGCTACACCTTC,CASSPLPGQGDIDYGYTF
TRBJ2-7,few,TRBV7-9,TRBD1,TGTGCCAGCAGTCACGGACAGGGGAGATCCTACGAGCAGTACTTC,CASSHGQGRSYEQYF
TRBJ2-3,.,TRBV27,TRBD2,TGTGCCAGCAGCGGACTAGCGGGAGTGGGCACAGATACGCAGTATTTT,CASSGLAGVGTDTQYF
TRBJ2-3,.,TRBV11-3,TRBD1,TGTGCCAGCAGCTCAGGACAGGGGGCGCCGACAGATACGCAGTATTTT,CASSSGQGAPTDTQYF
TRBJ2-1,.,TRBV5-1,TRBD2,TGCGCCAGCAGCTCGGGACTAGCGGGGGCCATTACCTACAATGAGCAGTTCTTC,CASSSGLAGAITYNEQFF
TRBJ2-5,.,TRBV7-7,.,TGTGCTAGCAGCTTAATCGCGGAGGCAGAGACCCAGTACTTC,CASSLIAEAETQYF
TRBJ2-1,.,TRBV28,TRBD2,TGTGCCAGCAGTTTACCCCCCAAACTAGCGGGAGGGCCAAATGAGCAGTTCTTC,CASSLPPKLAGGPNEQFF
TRBJ1-2,.,TRBV4-1,.,TGCGCCAGCAGCCAAGTCGTGGACGGAAGGCTTGGCTACACCTTC,CASSQVVDGRLGYTF
TRBJ1-1,.,TRBV28,.,TGTGCCAGCAGCCCCACGGGGGGGATTGAAGCTTTCTTT,CASSPTGGIEAFF